The 2 T cell receptor beta chains below all came from one sample that was sequenced in a study of cytomegalovirus exposure and HLA in healthy donors. Amplification used 60 Vbeta primers and 13 Jbeta primers. Profiled with immunoSEQ multiplex PCR; TCRdb holds only in-frame clones, not every one. Found here are 130,000 to 150,000 clones, over 80% of them singletons; the top ten hold 2.9%. The sample taken for sequencing was PBMCs. These receptors all come from a woman in her thirties in good health and CMV-seronegative.

The chain has TRBV6-5 and TRBJ2-7; 8 nucleotides line up with TRBD1. Germline V lookup: CDR1 MNHEY, CDR2 SVGAGI. The CDR3 is 15 amino acids. Trimming took 3 bases from V and 3 from J; bases not matched to a gene: 7. This CDR3 reads CASSYLQGAGYEQYF. CDR3 in DNA: TGTGCCAGCAGTTATTTGCAGGGGGCTGGCTACGAGCAGTACTTC.

The rearrangement uses TRBV6-1 and TRBJ1-2; no clear D gene. Germline-derived CDR1 and CDR2 are MNHNS and SASEGT. V was shortened by 6 bases and J by 6 bases, with 11 bases between the two germline ends. The CDR3 runs 12 residues. CDR3 protein: CASSEDGDGYTF. DNA for the CDR3: TGTGCCAGCAGCGAGGACGGGGATGGCTACACCTTC.